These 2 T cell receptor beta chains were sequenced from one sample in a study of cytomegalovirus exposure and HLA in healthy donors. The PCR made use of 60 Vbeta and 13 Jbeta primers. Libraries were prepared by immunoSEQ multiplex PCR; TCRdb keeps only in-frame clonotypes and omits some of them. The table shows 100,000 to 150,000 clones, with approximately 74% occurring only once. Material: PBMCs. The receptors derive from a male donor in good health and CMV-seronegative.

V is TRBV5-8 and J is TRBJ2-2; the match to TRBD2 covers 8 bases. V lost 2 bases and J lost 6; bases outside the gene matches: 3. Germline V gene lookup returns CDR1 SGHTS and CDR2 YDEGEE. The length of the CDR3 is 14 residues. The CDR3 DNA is TGTGCCAGCAGCTTTCTAGCGGGCTCCGGGGAGCTGTTTTTT. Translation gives CASSFLAGSGELFF.

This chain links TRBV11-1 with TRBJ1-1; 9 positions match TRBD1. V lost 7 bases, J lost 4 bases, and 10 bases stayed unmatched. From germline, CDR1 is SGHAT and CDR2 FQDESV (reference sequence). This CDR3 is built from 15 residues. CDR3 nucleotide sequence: TGTGCCAGCACCCAACAGGGGGCTTCGTTCACTGAAGCTTTCTTT. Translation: CASTQQGASFTEAFF.